These T cell receptor beta chains were read from a single sample in a study of regulatory T cells in long-lasting Graves disease. TCRdb ran MiXCR on the multiplex PCR reads and lists one entry per CDR3 protein. The sample carries about 530,000 distinct CDR3 sequences, around 15% recorded once. These data were also reused for a study on T cells in Graves' hyperthyroidism and ophthalmopathy.

This sample comprised peripheral blood mononuclear cells (PBMCs), obtained at new diagnosis, from a patient treated with antithyroid drugs. These receptors were obtained from a woman aged 40-60 years with Graves disease. Each CDR3 is given without its conserved first and last residue. Fields, in order: V gene, J gene, CDR3 protein.

>TRBV12-3/TRBV12-4|TRBJ1-2
ASSSQGSPWT
>TRBV6-2/TRBV6-3|TRBJ2-7
ASSEQGPLYEQY
>TRBV11-2|TRBJ1-1
ASSTIQGENTEAF
>TRBV7-3|TRBJ2-6
ASSSDRVTEGANVLT
>TRBV2|TRBJ2-1
ASQRRSGQGTYNEQF
>TRBV19|TRBJ1-5
ASSWGGYSNQPQH
>TRBV20-1|TRBJ2-7
SARTTSYEQY
>TRBV3-1|TRBJ1-2
ASSLRDYGYT
>TRBV12-5|TRBJ2-5
ASGPANGETQY
>TRBV6-1|TRBJ1-6
ASSESTGLNSPLH
>TRBV11-1|TRBJ1-1
ASSLALERADTEAF
>TRBV15|TRBJ2-5
ATSWGHQETQY
>TRBV14|TRBJ1-1
ASSQSRTDYEAF
>TRBV12-3/TRBV12-4|TRBJ2-5
ASSYAETQY
>TRBV27|TRBJ1-6
ASSLFGTGDSPLH
>TRBV12-5|TRBJ1-1
ASGIRQDTEAF
>TRBV9|TRBJ1-6
ASSLMSDSPLH
>TRBV6-1|TRBJ2-7
ASRGTGHSYEQY
>TRBV2|TRBJ1-1
ASSLYSMNTEAF
>TRBV12-3/TRBV12-4|TRBJ1-4
ASSPRTGWDEKLF
>TRBV7-2|TRBJ1-5
ASTRQTNQPQH
>TRBV7-9|TRBJ2-1
ASSSDDRTTNREQF
>TRBV5-1|TRBJ2-7
ASSPGWDEQY
>TRBV28|TRBJ2-7
ASDSHSSYEQY
>TRBV6-1|TRBJ2-7
ASSLSTGFEQY